The 28 T cell receptor beta chains below were found in one sample sequenced in a study of T cell responses to AZD1222 COVID-19 vaccine. Profiling relied on immunoSEQ multiplex PCR, and the TCRdb table lists in-frame clones only, not all of them. The sample records 130,000 or so clones, about 82% being singletons. The material sequenced was peripheral blood, taken 28 days after the second dose of the MenACWY control vaccine. Receptors were obtained from an adult who received the MenACWY meningococcal vaccine as a control.

The chain has TRBV4-2 and TRBJ2-7, with 9 bases fitting TRBD1. The germline V gene has CDR1 LGHNA and CDR2 YNFKEQ. The CDR3 has 15 residues. The ends lost 6 bases at V and 0 bases at J; junction bases unmatched: 6. For the CDR3, the DNA is TGTGCCAGCAGTCAACAGGGGGCGGGCTCCTACGAGCAGTACTTC. This gives the protein CASSQQGAGSYEQYF.

In its sample, this clone was seen once. This sequence joins TRBV7-2 and TRBJ2-2; no clear D gene. Germline assignment: CDR1 SGHTA and CDR2 FQGNSA. CDR3 length: 15 amino acids. V was pared by 0 bases and J by 2 bases, with 7 bases between. The CDR3 nucleotides are TGTGCCAGCAGCTTAGCTGGTGACAACACCGGGGAGCTGTTTTTT. Its translation: CASSLAGDNTGELFF.

V is TRBV5-1 and J is TRBJ2-6; TRBD2 is a possible D gene (5 bases). V dropped 4 bases and J dropped 2 bases, with 10 bases sitting between them. The CDR3 spans 15 residues. Germline V lookup: CDR1 SGHRS, CDR2 YFSETQ. Here the CDR3 DNA reads TGCGCCAGCAGCCGGACTGACCCTGGGGCCAACGTCCTGACTTTC. Its protein is CASSRTDPGANVLTF.

The chain recombines TRBV2 with TRBJ2-5; 10 nucleotides agree with TRBD2. This CDR3 comprises 16 residues. The V gene's germline CDR1 is SNHLY and CDR2 FYNNEI. The V segment lost 4 bases and the J segment 7 bases; nucleotides outside the gene matches: 12. The chain's CDR3 is CASSVSISGGPPTQYF. The CDR3, as DNA: TGTGCCAGCAGTGTATCAATTAGCGGGGGGCCCCCGACCCAGTACTTC.

The chain has TRBV19 and TRBJ1-1; the match to TRBD1 covers 7 bases. Germline loops: CDR1 LNHDA, CDR2 SQIVND (reference sequence). J lost 5 bases, V lost 6 bases, and 9 bases had no gene match. This CDR3 contains 14 residues. This CDR3 is CASRKQGSRTEAFF. CDR3 in DNA: TGTGCCAGTAGAAAACAGGGGTCGCGTACTGAAGCTTTCTTT.

The chain joins TRBV11-2 to TRBJ1-1; no reliable D call. V lost 4 bases and J 7 bases, leaving 7 bases between the germline ends. This CDR3 spans 11 amino acids. Looked up from germline, CDR1 is SGHAT and CDR2 is FQNNGV. The CDR3 DNA is TGTGCCAGCAGCTGGGCCGATGAAGCTTTCTTT. Translating it yields CASSWADEAFF.

The V and J genes are TRBV11-1 and TRBJ1-1; unclear D gene. The CDR3 runs to 16 residues. Trimming left V 2 bases short and J 0 bases short, with 13 bases between. Germline CDR1 SGHAT, CDR2 FQDESV (reference sequence). DNA for the CDR3: TGTGCCAGCAGCTTAAATGGTCAGGCGCTGAACACTGAAGCTTTCTTT. This translates into CASSLNGQALNTEAFF.

The rearrangement joins TRBV6-1 to TRBJ1-1; D gene uncertain. CDR1 and CDR2 from the germline V gene are MNHNS and SASEGT. The CDR3 length is 15 residues. Trimming shortened V by 2 bases and J by 4 bases, and 14 bases separated the two germline ends. CDR3 amino acids: CASSEFGRPRTEAFF. CDR3 coding DNA: TGTGCCAGCAGTGAATTTGGCAGACCCCGCACTGAAGCTTTCTTT.

The chain joins TRBV9 to TRBJ1-4, with 8 bases that match TRBD1. CDR1 and CDR2 from the germline V gene are SGDLS and YYNGEE. The CDR3 extends over 15 amino acids. V lost 3 bases to trimming and J lost 6 bases; unmatched junction nucleotides: 7. The CDR3 is CASSADRGWDEKLFF. Here the CDR3 DNA reads TGTGCCAGCAGCGCCGACAGGGGTTGGGATGAAAAACTGTTTTTT.

V usage is TRBV6-6 and J usage is TRBJ2-7, with a tentative D call TRBD2 (6 bases). Germline V CDR1 and CDR2: MNHNY, SVGAGI (reference sequence). The CDR3 covers 16 residues. V lost 6 bases, J lost 7 bases, and 25 bases lay in between. CDR3 in DNA: TGTGCCAGCAGCCCCGTTGCGGGGCCCGCTCTTAAAGAGCAGTACGTC. It specifies CASSPVAGPALKEQYV.

The chain combines TRBV9 with TRBJ1-1, with 7 positions matching TRBD1. Germline V gene data show CDR1 as SGDLS and CDR2 as YYNGEE. The CDR3 extends over 15 amino acids. V shed 5 bases and J 0 bases; nucleotides not matched to a gene: 7. CDR3 amino acids: CASSQGGELNTEAFF. CDR3 DNA: TGTGCCAGCAGTCAGGGGGGAGAGCTGAACACTGAAGCTTTCTTT.

The chain couples TRBV4-1 to TRBJ2-1; 7 bases match TRBD2. Losses at the gene ends were 0 bases for V and 1 base for J; bases not matched to a gene: 3. Germline assignment: CDR1 MGHRA and CDR2 YSYEKL. The CDR3 is 16 residues long. CDR3 in DNA: TGCGCCAGCAGCCAAGATGGGGGGGTTTCCTACAATGAGCAGTTCTTC. Its translation: CASSQDGGVSYNEQFF.

The chain carries TRBV20-1 and TRBJ2-2; D ambiguous. This CDR3 has 13 amino acids. The V gene's germline CDR1 is DFQATT and CDR2 SNEGSKA (reference sequence). Trimming pared 3 bases from V and 1 base from J, leaving 6 bases between. In nucleotides, the CDR3 is TGCAGTGCTAGTACGGGGAACACCGGGGAGCTGTTTTTT. Translation: CSASTGNTGELFF.

CDR3: CASSLGTLNTEAFF. CDR3 in DNA: TGTGCCAGCAGCCTAGGGACATTGAACACTGAAGCTTTCTTT. V gene TRBV7-9 combines with J gene TRBJ1-1, with D tentatively TRBD1 (6 bases). The CDR3 runs to 14 residues. V was cut by 5 bases and J by 0 bases, with 10 bases left in between. The germline CDR1 and CDR2 sequences are SEHNR and FQNEAQ (reference sequence).

This clone was counted many times. The CDR3 here is CAISEETGLYGYTF. The DNA for the CDR3 is TGTGCCATCAGTGAGGAGACAGGCCTCTATGGCTACACCTTC. The chain uses TRBV10-3 and TRBJ1-2, with TRBD1 as a possible D gene (6 bases). The V end lost 2 bases, the J end lost 4 bases, and 11 bases lay between the germline ends. The CDR3 contains 14 residues. From germline, CDR1 is ENHRY and CDR2 SYGVKD.

This chain joins TRBV3-1 (or the pseudogene TRBV3-2) and TRBJ2-3, with 10 bases aligning to TRBD2. V was clipped by 3 bases and J by 4 bases; unmatched bases: 1. Germline CDR1 LGHDT, CDR2 YNNKEL (reference sequence). This CDR3 is built from 14 residues. Here the CDR3 reads CASSHSGRPDTQYF. The CDR3 DNA reads as TGTGCCAGCAGCCATAGCGGGAGGCCAGATACGCAGTATTTT.

The genes are TRBV2 and TRBJ2-3, with D perhaps TRBD1 or TRBD2 (5 bases each). There are 16 residues in the CDR3. Germline lookup yields CDR1 SNHLY and CDR2 FYNNEI. Trimming removed 4 bases at V and 0 bases at J, with 14 bases between. CDR3 amino acids: CASSGDASTSTDTQYF. The CDR3 DNA sequence: TGTGCCAGCAGTGGGGACGCATCCACTAGCACAGATACGCAGTATTTT.

The V gene is TRBV5-1, the J gene TRBJ2-3; D uncertain. The CDR3 is 12 residues long. The germline CDR1 and CDR2 sequences are SGHRS and YFSETQ. V lost 2 bases, J lost 6 bases, and 7 bases lay in between. As DNA, the CDR3 is TGCGCCAGCAGCTTCTCGGCGGATACGCAGTATTTT. This codes for CASSFSADTQYF.

The chain links TRBV6-4 to TRBJ2-6; D perhaps matches TRBD2 (7 bases). V was trimmed by 0 bases and J by 2 bases, leaving 20 bases between them. CDR3 length equals 20 residues. The V gene's germline CDR1 is MRHNA and CDR2 SNTAGT. The CDR3 here is CASSDSFVRGAWAGANVLTF. CDR3 DNA: TGTGCCAGCAGTGACTCGTTTGTACGGGGGGCTTGGGCTGGGGCCAACGTCCTGACTTTC.

The V and J genes are TRBV19 and TRBJ1-5; TRBD1 might be the D (6 bases). This CDR3 comprises 13 residues. The V end lost 6 bases, the J end lost 8 bases, and 14 bases lay between the germline ends. The V gene's germline CDR1 is LNHDA and CDR2 SQIVND (reference sequence). CDR3 nucleotides: TGTGCCAGTAGCTTTGGGGGCTTAGAGCCCCAGCATTTT. It yields the protein CASSFGGLEPQHF.

The rearrangement uses TRBV7-2 and TRBJ1-4, with TRBD1 identical over 9 bases. Germline CDR1 is SGHTA and CDR2 is FQGNSA. V lost 6 bases, J lost 5 bases, and 10 bases stayed unmatched. The CDR3 loop spans 16 amino acids. As DNA, the CDR3 is TGTGCCAGCAGTCGGGACAGGGCCATACCAAATGAAAAACTGTTTTTT. Residues: CASSRDRAIPNEKLFF. Combining the CDR3 with reference TRBV7-2 and TRBJ1-4 gives the whole variable domain GAGVSQSPSNKVTEKGKDVELRCDPISGHTALYWYRQSLGQGLEFLIYFQGNSAPDKSGLPSDRFSAERTGGSVSTLTIQRTQQEDSAVYLCASSRDRAIPNEKLFFGSGTQLSVL.

This clone has just one count. The chain joins TRBV5-1 to TRBJ1-2; no reliable D call. Germline lookup yields CDR1 SGHRS and CDR2 YFSETQ. Trimming shortened V by 2 bases and J by 1 base, and 6 bases separated the two germline ends. This CDR3 has 13 amino acids. The CDR3 DNA is TGCGCCAGCAGCTTTGGGGATAACTATGGCTACACCTTC. Translating it yields CASSFGDNYGYTF. The full variable domain, its missing parts supplied by reference TRBV5-1 and TRBJ1-2, is KAGVTQTPRYLIKTRGQQVTLSCSPISGHRSVSWYQQTPGQGLQFLFEYFSETQRNKGNFPGRFSGRQFSNSRSEMNVSTLELGDSALYLCASSFGDNYGYTFGSGTRLTVV.

This chain joins TRBV3-1 (or the pseudogene TRBV3-2) and TRBJ1-1; D may be TRBD1 (5 bases). CDR3 length: 11 residues. V was pared by 8 bases and J by 11 bases, with 15 bases between. The V gene's germline CDR1 is LGHDT and CDR2 YNNKEL (reference sequence). CDR3 DNA: TGTGCCAGCGGGGAGTGGGACGGGGCTTTCTTT. It specifies CASGEWDGAFF.

The rearrangement uses TRBV30 and TRBJ2-7; TRBD2 matches at 11 bases. V lost 3 bases and J lost 0; bases outside the gene matches: 10. CDR3 length: 17 amino acids. CDR1 and CDR2 from the germline V gene are GTSNPN and SVGIG (reference sequence). This CDR3 reads CAWSRPGGTSGSYEQYF. The CDR3 nucleotides are TGTGCCTGGAGCCGGCCCGGCGGGACTAGCGGCTCCTACGAGCAGTACTTC.

The chain combines TRBV2 with TRBJ1-5; 11 bases map to TRBD1. Trimming cost V 3 bases and J 6 bases; bases outside gene matches: 1. CDR1 is SNHLY, CDR2 FYNNEI, per germline. The CDR3 spans 14 residues. DNA of the CDR3: TGTGCCAGCAGTGAGGACAGGGGGCGTCAGCCCCAGCATTTT. Encoded protein: CASSEDRGRQPQHF.

The V and J genes are TRBV5-1 and TRBJ2-7; perhaps TRBD2 as D (6 bases). Germline assignment: CDR1 SGHRS and CDR2 YFSETQ. Trimming removed 8 bases from V and 1 base from J, with 19 bases in between. The CDR3 is made up of 15 amino acids. The CDR3 DNA reads as TGCGCCAGTCGAGCAGCTAGCGTGGATTCCTACGAGCAGTACTTC. The encoded protein is CASRAASVDSYEQYF.

CDR3 sequence (DNA): TGTGCCACCAGTGATTACAATGAGCAGTTCTTC. It specifies CATSDYNEQFF. This rearrangement joins TRBV24-1 to TRBJ2-1; D remains ambiguous. The length of the CDR3 is 11 residues. Germline values: CDR1 KGHDR, CDR2 SFDVKD. With 2 bases removed from V and 5 bases from J, the gap between germline ends came to 0 bases.

In its sample, this clone was seen once. The chain joins TRBV5-1 to TRBJ1-1; D possibly corresponds to TRBD1 (6 bases). This CDR3 is 16 amino acids long. Germline CDR1 reads SGHRS; CDR2 reads YFSETQ. Trimming pared 3 bases from V and 3 bases from J, leaving 18 bases between. Here the CDR3 reads CASSSQGALRDTEAFF. The CDR3 coding sequence is TGCGCCAGCAGCTCACAGGGCGCGCTGAGGGACACTGAAGCTTTCTTT.